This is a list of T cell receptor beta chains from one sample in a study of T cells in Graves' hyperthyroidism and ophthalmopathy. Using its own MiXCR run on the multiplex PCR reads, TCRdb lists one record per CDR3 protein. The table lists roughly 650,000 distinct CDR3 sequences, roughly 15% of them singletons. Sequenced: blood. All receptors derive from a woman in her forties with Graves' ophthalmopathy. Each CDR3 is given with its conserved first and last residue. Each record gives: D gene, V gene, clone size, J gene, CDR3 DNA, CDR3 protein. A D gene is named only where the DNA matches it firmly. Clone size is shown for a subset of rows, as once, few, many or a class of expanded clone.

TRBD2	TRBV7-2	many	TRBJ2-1	TGTGCCAGCAGCTTAACGCTAGCGGGGGATGAGCAGTTCTTC	CASSLTLAGDEQFF
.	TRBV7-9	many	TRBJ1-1	TGTGCCAGCAGCTTAGCGGCGCGGGGGGCTGAAGCTTTCTTT	CASSLAARGAEAFF
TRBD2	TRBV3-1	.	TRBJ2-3	TGTGCCAGCAGCCAAGTAGCGGGAATCCCCCCAGATACGCAGTATTTT	CASSQVAGIPPDTQYF
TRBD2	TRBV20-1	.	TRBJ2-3	TGCAGTGCTAGTCAGGGCGGGGGGGCTTTAGATACGCAGTATTTT	CSASQGGGALDTQYF
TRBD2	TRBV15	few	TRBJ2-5	TGTGCCACCAGCAGAAATATAGCGGGGGGTTTCCAAGAGACCCAGTACTTC	CATSRNIAGGFQETQYF
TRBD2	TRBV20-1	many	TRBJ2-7	TGCGGGGGGGGGAGGACTAGCTCCTACGAGCAGTACTTC	CGGGRTSSYEQYF
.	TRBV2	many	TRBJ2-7	TGTGCCAGCAGTGAGACAGGCACACGTTATTACGAGCAGTACTTC	CASSETGTRYYEQYF
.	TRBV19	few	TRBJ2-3	TGTGCCAGTAGCCCCTGGGGTTCGAGCACAGATACGCAGTATTTT	CASSPWGSSTDTQYF
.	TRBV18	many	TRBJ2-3	TGTGCCAGCTCACCACAGGGGCTGGGTTCGAAAGATACGCAGTATTTT	CASSPQGLGSKDTQYF
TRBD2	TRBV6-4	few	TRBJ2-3	TGTGCCAGCAGTGAGGTAGCGGGAGCTAGCACAGATACGCAGTATTTT	CASSEVAGASTDTQYF
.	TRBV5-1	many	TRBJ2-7	TGCGCCAGCAGCTTGCACGACGAGCAGTACTTC	CASSLHDEQYF
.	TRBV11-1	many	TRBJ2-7	TGTGCCAGCAGCCTCCGGAGCAACTCCTACGAGCAGTACTTC	CASSLRSNSYEQYF
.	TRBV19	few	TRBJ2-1	TGTGCCAGTAGCCGGGACACTCGAGACAATGAGCAGTTCTTC	CASSRDTRDNEQFF
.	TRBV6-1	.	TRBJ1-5	TGTGCCAGTGCCAGGTCCCTATATAGCAATCAGCCCCAGCATTTT	CASARSLYSNQPQHF
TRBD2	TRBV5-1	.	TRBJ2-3	TGCGCCAGCACCGCCGGGACTAGCGGAGCAGATACGCAGTATTTT	CASTAGTSGADTQYF
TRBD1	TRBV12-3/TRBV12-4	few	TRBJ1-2	TGTGCCAGCACCGACCTGACAGGGGCCGGCGGCTACACCTTC	CASTDLTGAGGYTF
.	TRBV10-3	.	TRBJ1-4	TGTGCCGCTAGACGGGGGATTAATGAAAAACTGTTTTTT	CAARRGINEKLFF
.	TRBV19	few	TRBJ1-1	TGTGCCAGTAGTAGGCATGAAGCTTTCTTT	CASSRHEAFF
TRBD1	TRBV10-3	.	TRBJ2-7	TGTGCCATCAGTGAGCCGGGACAGGGGCGATCCTACGAGCAGTACTTC	CAISEPGQGRSYEQYF
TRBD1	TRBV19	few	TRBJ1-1	TGTGCCAGTAGTCAGGACAGGGGCTCCACCGAAGCTTTCTTT	CASSQDRGSTEAFF
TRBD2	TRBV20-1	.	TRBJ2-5	TGCAGTGCTAGCGGGACTAGCGGAGGAGGGACCCAGTACTTC	CSASGTSGGGTQYF
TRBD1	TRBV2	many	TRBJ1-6	TGTGCCAGCGGGGGACAGGGTAGAAATTCACCCCTCCACTTT	CASGGQGRNSPLHF
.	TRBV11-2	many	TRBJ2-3	TGTGCCAGCAGCTGGAAGGGGGCAGATACGCAGTATTTT	CASSWKGADTQYF
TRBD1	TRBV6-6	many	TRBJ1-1	TGTGCCAGCAGTTACGACCCGCGGACAGGGAAGAACACTGAAGCTTTCTTT	CASSYDPRTGKNTEAFF
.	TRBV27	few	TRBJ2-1	TGTGCCACCCAGCAGGATACGTACAATGAGCAGTTCTTC	CATQQDTYNEQFF
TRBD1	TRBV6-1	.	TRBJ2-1	TGTGCCAGCAGGGGGTCTTCAGGGGGCTCTACGAATGAGCAGTTCTTC	CASRGSSGGSTNEQFF
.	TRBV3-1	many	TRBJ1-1	TGTGCCAGCAGCCAACTCGCCATGAACACTGAAGCTTTCTTT	CASSQLAMNTEAFF
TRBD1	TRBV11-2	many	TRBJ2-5	TGTGCCAGCAGCACAGGGGTCCCCGGAAAGACCCAGTACTTC	CASSTGVPGKTQYF
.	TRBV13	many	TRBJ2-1	TGTGCCAGCACCAGACGGCATCCCCATGAGCAGTTCTTC	CASTRRHPHEQFF
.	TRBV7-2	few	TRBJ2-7	TGTGCCACACAGACAGGAATCTCCTACGAGCAGTACTTC	CATQTGISYEQYF
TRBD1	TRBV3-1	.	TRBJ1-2	TGTGCCAGCAGCCCCCGGGACAGGGTCCTAGGCGGCTATGGCTACACCTTC	CASSPRDRVLGGYGYTF
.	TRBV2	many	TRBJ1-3	TGTGCCAGCAGTGCAGGAGGGACTGGAAACACCATATATTTT	CASSAGGTGNTIYF
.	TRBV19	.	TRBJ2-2	TGTGCCAGTAGTATCCCCGGGGGGCGACGAACCGGGGAGCTGTTTTTT	CASSIPGGRRTGELFF
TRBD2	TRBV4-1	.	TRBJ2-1	TGCGCCAGCAGCCCTACCGGGACTAGGGGTTCCTACAATGAGCAGTTCTTC	CASSPTGTRGSYNEQFF
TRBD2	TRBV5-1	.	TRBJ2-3	TGCGCCTGTAGGACTAGCGGGTTAGATACGCAGTATTTT	CACRTSGLDTQYF
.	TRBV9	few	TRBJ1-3	TGTGCCAGCAGCGCCTCGACAGTCTCTGGAAACACCATATATTTT	CASSASTVSGNTIYF
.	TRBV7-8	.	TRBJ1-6	TGTGCCAGCAGCTTAGCGGAGTCACCCCTCCACTTT	CASSLAESPLHF
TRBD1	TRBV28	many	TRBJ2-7	TGTGCCAGCAGGGGGGCCGGGACAGGGGTGAGCGAGCAGTACTTC	CASRGAGTGVSEQYF
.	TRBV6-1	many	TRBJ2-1	TGTGCCAGCCAAAGTCAGGGGGGGCGAACTACCTACAATGAGCAGTTCTTC	CASQSQGGRTTYNEQFF
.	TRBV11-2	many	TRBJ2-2	TGTGCCAGCAGGCAGGGGCCAAACACCGGGGAGCTGTTTTTT	CASRQGPNTGELFF
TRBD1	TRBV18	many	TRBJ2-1	TGTGCCAGCTCAAGTCCGGGACAGGGGAACAATGAGCAGTTCTTC	CASSSPGQGNNEQFF
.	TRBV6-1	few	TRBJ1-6	TGTGCCAGCAGTGGTGGGGGGGCCCTTTATTCACCCCTCCACTTT	CASSGGGALYSPLHF
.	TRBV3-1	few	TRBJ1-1	TGTGCCAGCAGCCACTGGAGTGGCCAAAACACTGAAGCTTTCTTT	CASSHWSGQNTEAFF
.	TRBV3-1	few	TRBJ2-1	TGTGCCAGCAGCCAAGTCCTAGGGGCTAAGTACAATGAGCAGTTCTTC	CASSQVLGAKYNEQFF
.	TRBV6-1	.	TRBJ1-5	TGTGCCGTATTTCAGGGTTCGGGCAATCAGCCCCAGCATTTT	CAVFQGSGNQPQHF
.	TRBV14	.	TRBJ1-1	TGTGCCAGCAGCCAAGTCGCGGGGGGCGGTACTGAAGCTTTCTTT	CASSQVAGGGTEAFF